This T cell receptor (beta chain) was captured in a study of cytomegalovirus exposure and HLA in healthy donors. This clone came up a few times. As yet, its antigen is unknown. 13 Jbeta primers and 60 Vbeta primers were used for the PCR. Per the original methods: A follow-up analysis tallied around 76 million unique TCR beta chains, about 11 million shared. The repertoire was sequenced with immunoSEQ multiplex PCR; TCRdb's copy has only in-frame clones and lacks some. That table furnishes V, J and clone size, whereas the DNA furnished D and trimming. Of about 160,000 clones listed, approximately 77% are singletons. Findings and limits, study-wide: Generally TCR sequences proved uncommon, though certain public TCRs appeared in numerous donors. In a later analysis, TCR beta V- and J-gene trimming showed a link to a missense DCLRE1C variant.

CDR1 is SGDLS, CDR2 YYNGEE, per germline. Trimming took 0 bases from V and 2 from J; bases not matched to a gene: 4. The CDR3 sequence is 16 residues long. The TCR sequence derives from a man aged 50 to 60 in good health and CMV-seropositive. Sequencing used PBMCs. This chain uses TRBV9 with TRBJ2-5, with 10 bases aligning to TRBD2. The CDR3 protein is CASSVGGSGGQETQYF. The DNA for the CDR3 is TGTGCCAGCAGCGTAGGGGGTAGCGGGGGGCAAGAGACCCAGTACTTC. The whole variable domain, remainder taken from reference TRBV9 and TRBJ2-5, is DSGVTQTPKHLITATGQRVTLRCSPRSGDLSVYWYQQSLDQGLQFLIQYYNGEERAKGNILERFSAQQFPDLHSELNLSSLELGDSALYFCASSVGGSGGQETQYFGPGTRLLVL.